Detailed here is one T cell receptor (beta chain). Its antigen remains unknown. The data belong to a study of PD-L1 blockade in urothelial cancer. Study at large: Atezolizumab at 1,200 mg intravenously every 3 weeks was started by patients around 2014. Individuals in the cohort had been given 0 to 3 earlier chemotherapy regimens. Findings of the study overall: Lower than median blood TCR clonality before treatment predicted better survival.

The data were produced by immunoSEQ multiplex PCR, yet TCRdb's version contains in-frame clones alone and is incomplete. The sample yields about 43,000 clones, over 75% seen once. Germline trimming cut 3 bases from V and 2 bases from J; bases unmatched to any gene: 13. In germline, CDR1 is MRHNA, CDR2 SNTAGT. The CDR3 totals 18 residues. Time point defined: pretreatment peripheral blood. The gene calls are TRBV6-4 and TRBJ2-1, with 7 nucleotides matching TRBD2. The receptor was isolated from a man aged 55 to 70 with urothelial cancer. Here the sequenced sample was PBMCs, taken around atezolizumab (anti-PD-L1) treatment. The CDR3 nucleotides are TGTGCCAGCAGTGAACTACCTAGCGGTTCCCCAACCTACAATGAGCAGTTCTTC. This encodes CASSELPSGSPTYNEQFF.